This TCR beta chain was sequenced in a study of T cells expressing NK-cell markers. One entry per CDR3 protein, without DNA, is what TCRdb gives after re-calling the 5' RACE reads. Its clone listing holds about 260,000 distinct CDR3 sequences. This CDR3 contains 15 residues. Germline CDR1 SGDLS, CDR2 YYNGEE. The sequencing sample was made of blood T cells: a sorted CD56 or NKG2C T cell subset, CD4+ or CD8+ T cells, or bulk PBMC T cells (not recorded which). This chain uses TRBV9 with TRBJ1-1; the TCRdb D gene call, TRBD1, has no DNA to confirm it. This TCR was sampled from a woman aged 18 to 69 in good health. The CDR3 sequence is CASRAGTGQNTEAFF. The variable domain in full, with the rest retrieved from reference TRBV9 and TRBJ1-1, is DSGVTQTPKHLITATGQRVTLRCSPRSGDLSVYWYQQSLDQGLQFLIQYYNGEERAKGNILERFSAQQFPDLHSELNLSSLELGDSALYFCASRAGTGQNTEAFFGQGTRLTVV.